Shown below are 20 T cell receptor beta chains from a single sample sequenced in a study of shared clonotypes between healthy human individuals. The method was immunoSEQ multiplex PCR; TCRdb's version includes in-frame clones alone and lacks a portion of them. Found here are about 1 million clones, approximately 72% of them singletons; the top ten hold roughly 1.4%. Sample: memory CD4+ T cells sorted from blood. As for subset: CD45RA-negative fraction. The source of these receptors is a man aged 18 to 35 in good health.

Worth noting for this clone: A much larger clone lies one base from this, so it may be a read error. V gene TRBV5-1 combines with J gene TRBJ1-2; D is unresolved. Deletions cut 3 bases from V and 5 bases from J, with 14 bases between. Germline CDR1 SGHRS, CDR2 YFSETQ. This CDR3 region has 14 residues. The CDR3 spells CASSSNTEVYGYTF. DNA of the CDR3: TGCGCCAGCAGCTCGAATACAGAGGTATATGGCTACACCTTC.

This clone showed up just once. The gene calls are TRBV6-1 and TRBJ2-7; 11 nucleotides match TRBD1. The V and J ends lost 11 bases and 6 bases, in that order; junction bases with no gene match: 12. Germline CDR1 is MNHNS and CDR2 is SASEGT. The CDR3 is 14 amino acids. This chain's CDR3 is CAGRTGGVFSEQYF. The CDR3 coding sequence is TGTGCCGGAAGGACAGGGGGCGTATTTAGCGAGCAGTACTTC.

This clone was counted a single time. The gene calls are TRBV7-6 and TRBJ2-3, with 14 bases lining up with TRBD2. The CDR3 consists of 17 residues. V lost 3 bases to trimming and J lost 4 bases; unmatched junction nucleotides: 6. Germline V lookup: CDR1 SGHVS, CDR2 FNYEAQ. CDR3 residues: CASSFASGLAGADTQYF. CDR3 bases: TGTGCCAGCAGCTTTGCGTCGGGACTAGCGGGAGCAGATACGCAGTATTTT. The full variable domain, rest sourced from reference TRBV7-6 and TRBJ2-3, is GAGVSQSPRYKVTKRGQDVALRCDPISGHVSLYWYRQALGQGPEFLTYFNYEAQQDKSGLPNDRFSAERPEGSISTLTIQRTEQRDSAMYRCASSFASGLAGADTQYFGPGTRLTVL.

V usage is TRBV2 and J usage is TRBJ2-7; the D call may be TRBD1 or TRBD2 (5 bases each). CDR1 SNHLY and CDR2 FYNNEI come from the germline V gene. Trimming removed 7 bases at V and 5 bases at J, with 9 bases between. This CDR3 spans 11 amino acids. Written as DNA, the CDR3 is TGTGCCAGCACCATGGGGGACGAGCAGTACTTC. Amino acids: CASTMGDEQYF.

V is TRBV9 and J is TRBJ2-5; 11 bases map to TRBD2. The CDR3 contains 18 residues. The J segment lost 5 bases and the V segment lost 0 bases, leaving 12 bases of the junction unmatched. Germline V gene lookup returns CDR1 SGDLS and CDR2 YYNGEE. This chain's CDR3 is CASSVEVASGRLGETQYF. The CDR3 DNA follows: TGTGCCAGCAGCGTAGAGGTTGCTAGCGGGAGGCTCGGGGAGACCCAGTACTTC.

The chain links TRBV6-5 to TRBJ1-3; no clear D gene. V was pared by 0 bases and J by 1 base, with 7 bases between. Germline V gene sequence: CDR1 MNHEY, CDR2 SVGAGI. The CDR3 has 15 residues. DNA of the CDR3: TGTGCCAGCAGTTACTCGAGGGAGTCTGGAAACACCATATATTTT. As protein: CASSYSRESGNTIYF.

This CDR3 reads CASSQGNSKETQYF. The DNA of the CDR3 is TGTGCCAGCAGCCAAGGAAACTCTAAAGAGACCCAGTACTTC. This chain connects TRBV14 to TRBJ2-5, with D unclear. V was shortened by 1 base and J by 3 bases, with 9 bases between the two germline ends. The CDR3 is 14 residues long. Germline CDR1 and CDR2: SGHDN and FVKESK.

This clone has only one observation. The V call is TRBV5-1, the J call TRBJ2-2; no definite D call. The V and J ends lost 4 bases and 7 bases respectively, with 17 bases between them. The CDR3 extends over 15 amino acids. CDR1 and CDR2 (germline): SGHRS, YFSETQ. The CDR3 bases are TGCGCCAGCAGCACGGGCCTCCTAGTAGGCGGGGAGCTGTTTTTT. Its protein is CASSTGLLVGGELFF.

The chain joins TRBV18 to TRBJ1-1, with a tentative D call TRBD1 (6 bases). Germline CDR1 is KGHSH and CDR2 is LQKENI. The germline V and J ends were trimmed by 5 bases and 2 bases, with 12 bases remaining between them. CDR3 length: 14 residues. This chain's CDR3 is CASSSQGLNTEAFF. For the CDR3, the DNA is TGTGCCAGCTCATCCCAGGGGCTAAACACTGAAGCTTTCTTT.

In the case of this clone: This could be a read error, since a much larger clone is one nucleotide away. The same CDR3 is also encoded by other DNA sequences in this sample. This sequence joins TRBV9 and TRBJ1-1; no firm D call. The CDR3 contains 13 residues. V was shortened by 2 bases and J by 0 bases, with 5 bases between the two germline ends. Germline values: CDR1 SGDLS, CDR2 YYNGEE. The CDR3 protein is CASSVAMNTEAFF. The CDR3 coding sequence is TGTGCCAGCAGCGTGGCCATGAACACTGAAGCTTTCTTT. Full variable domain (outside the CDR3, taken from reference TRBV9 and TRBJ1-1): DSGVTQTPKHLITATGQRVTLRCSPRSGDLSVYWYQQSLDQGLQFLIQYYNGEERAKGNILERFSAQQFPDLHSELNLSSLELGDSALYFCASSVAMNTEAFFGQGTRLTVV.

The rearrangement joins TRBV4-2 to TRBJ2-7; 7 bases agree with TRBD2. Trimming took 3 bases from V and 2 from J; bases not matched to a gene: 7. The CDR3 length is 15 residues. Germline lookup yields CDR1 LGHNA and CDR2 YNFKEQ. CDR3: CASSQRASGTYEQYF. The CDR3 DNA reads as TGTGCCAGCAGCCAGAGGGCTAGCGGTACCTACGAGCAGTACTTC.

This rearrangement joins TRBV10-2 to TRBJ1-1, with D perhaps matching TRBD1 (5 bases). Germline lookup yields CDR1 WSHSY and CDR2 SAAADI. This CDR3 spans 16 amino acids. V dropped 4 bases and J dropped 4 bases, with 19 bases sitting between them. CDR3 region: CASSARFGGGVTEAFF. The CDR3, as DNA: TGCGCCAGCAGTGCCCGGTTTGGGGGAGGCGTCACTGAAGCTTTCTTT.

This clone appeared a few times. The chain employs TRBV30 and TRBJ1-1; 7 bases map to TRBD1. The CDR3 runs 13 residues. The J segment lost 11 bases and the V segment lost 0 bases, leaving 9 bases of the junction unmatched. Germline V lookup: CDR1 GTSNPN, CDR2 SVGIG (reference sequence). The CDR3 DNA sequence: TGTGCCTGGAGTGTGGAGGGGGCGTTTCGGGCTTTCTTT. Residues: CAWSVEGAFRAFF.

The rearrangement joins TRBV4-1 to TRBJ2-3; 9 bases match TRBD2. V shed 5 bases, J shed 1 base, and the junction held 7 bases outside the gene matches. The CDR3 totals 16 residues. From germline, CDR1 is MGHRA and CDR2 YSYEKL. This CDR3 is CASSNRERGGTDTQYF. In DNA, the CDR3 is TGCGCCAGCAGCAACCGGGAGCGGGGGGGCACAGATACGCAGTATTTT.

V is TRBV27 and J is TRBJ2-1, with 13 bases aligning to TRBD2. The CDR3 has 15 residues. J lost 0 bases, V lost 8 bases, and 1 base had no gene match. Germline V gene lookup returns CDR1 MNHEY and CDR2 SMNVEV (reference sequence). In DNA, the CDR3 is TGTGCCAGCCGGACTAGCGGGGGCTCCTACAATGAGCAGTTCTTC. Amino acids: CASRTSGGSYNEQFF.

J is TRBJ1-2 and V is TRBV19, with a possible D match to TRBD1 (5 bases). V dropped 3 bases and J dropped 4 bases, with 12 bases sitting between them. The germline CDR1 and CDR2 sequences are LNHDA and SQIVND (reference sequence). CDR3 size: 14 residues. The CDR3: CASSIGGNGYGYTF. DNA for the CDR3: TGTGCCAGTAGTATCGGGGGTAATGGCTATGGCTACACCTTC.

The chain joins TRBV5-3 to TRBJ1-2; 12 positions agree with TRBD1. TRBV5-3 falls under the ORF class, with uncertain function. The CDR3 contains 18 residues. Trimming cost V 3 bases and J 1 base; bases outside gene matches: 10. This CDR3 reads CARSSRGQGANVNYGYTF. Written as DNA, the CDR3 is TGTGCCAGAAGCTCGAGGGGACAGGGGGCTAATGTTAACTATGGCTACACCTTC.

This chain joins TRBV7-9 and TRBJ1-2; D perhaps matches TRBD1 (5 bases). From germline, CDR1 is SEHNR and CDR2 FQNEAQ (reference sequence). The CDR3 totals 12 residues. The germline V and J ends were trimmed by 3 bases and 8 bases, with 10 bases remaining between them. The CDR3 region has the DNA TGTGCCAGCAGCTTCCAGGGTCAAGGCTACACCTTC. Protein product: CASSFQGQGYTF.

This clone was counted between two and nine times. The chain combines TRBV7-9 with TRBJ2-1, with no clear D. The CDR3 has 10 amino acids. Trimming cost V 5 bases and J 10 bases, with 6 bases left between them. Germline CDR1 SEHNR, CDR2 FQNEAQ (reference sequence). The CDR3 DNA reads TGTGCCAGCAGCCCGCGAGAGCAGTTCTTC. It is translated as CASSPREQFF.

The gene calls are TRBV2 and TRBJ2-7, with D possibly being TRBD2 (6 bases). Trimming took off 1 base at V and 0 bases at J, with 22 bases between the two ends. The CDR3 runs 19 residues. In germline, CDR1 is SNHLY, CDR2 FYNNEI. CDR3 coding DNA: TGTGCCAGCAGTGAAGTGGTGGGAGGAAGCTCTCACTACTCCTACGAGCAGTACTTC. The encoded protein is CASSEVVGGSSHYSYEQYF. Using reference TRBV2 and TRBJ2-7 for the parts outside the CDR3, the full variable domain is EPEVTQTPSHQVTQMGQEVILRCVPISNHLYFYWYRQILGQKVEFLVSFYNNEISEKSEIFDDQFSVERPDGSNFTLKIRSTKLEDSAMYFCASSEVVGGSSHYSYEQYFGPGTRLTVT.